The T cell receptor (beta chain) described here comes from a study of T cell repertoires in cytomegalovirus infection (dated by TCRdb to about 2019). Concerning the study at large: Alongside well-studied HLA-B-restricted epitopes, the peptide stimulations were aimed at recently identified HLA-C-restricted CMV epitopes, whose presentation resists viral immunomodulation. The HLA type of each donor mattered for the analysis, because public TCR beta signatures pointed to carriage of CMV infection along with the matching HLA type. Overall results and qualifications from the work: Cumulative frequency of public TCR beta family members discriminated carriers of CMV infection plus the relevant HLA type in this cohort and an independent approximately 370-donor cohort. The ex vivo response was dominated by HLA-C-restricted CMV-specific TCR beta clonotypes, which also provided the single most frequent clonotype in two of eight donors.

The treatment or condition label corresponds to: in vitro stimulation with specific CMV peptide epitopes to enrich CMV-specific T cells. A few counts support this clonotype. Its recognized antigen is unknown. No quality values exist for individual bases; no much larger clone is one base distant. The CDR3, cysteine through phenylalanine, is 14 amino acids long. The CDR3 DNA has 42 bases and is translated from base 1. A distance of 13 bases separates the germline ends of V and J, which lose 5 bases and 2 bases respectively. As encoded in the germline V gene, CDR1 is MNHEY while CDR2 is SVGEGT. TCRdb names Illumina HiSeq 1500 as the instrument used. The public sequencing data were trimmed at Q25 with fastp and processed into clonotypes with MiXCR by TCRdb, which kept only in-frame beta chains. Entries that share a CDR3 protein sequence are merged under the most common genes and DNA. The table for this sample lists hundreds of thousands of distinct CDR3 sequences; roughly a third of them were counted only once. Clones ranked in the top ten supply roughly 15% of the sample.

The receptor was isolated from a human donor in good health (CMV status not recorded). Some clones in this sample may be carry-over from other donors' samples. Sequencing used cultured PBMCs, obtained from culture after CMV antigen stimulation. This receptor chain uses TRBV6-2 or TRBV6-3 and TRBJ2-7; a confident D gene designation cannot be given. CDR3 protein: CASSRLPPTYEQYF. The sequenced DNA is TGTGCCAGCAGTCGGCTACCCCCTACCTACGAGCAGTACTTC.